The 27 T cell receptor beta chains below all came from one sample that was sequenced in a study of T cells expressing NK-cell markers. TCRdb re-called the 5' RACE reads and catalogs CDR3 proteins one per entry, DNA excluded. Reported are a few hundred thousand distinct CDR3 sequences; the ten largest clones contain 4% to 6.5%. The sequenced sample consisted of blood T cells: a sorted CD56 or NKG2C T cell subset, CD4+ or CD8+ T cells, or bulk PBMC T cells (not recorded which). The receptors were sampled from a man aged 18 to 69 in good health.

The V gene is TRBV20-1, the J gene TRBJ2-3; the D gene TCRdb calls, TRBD2, cannot be checked with no DNA. CDR1 is DFQATT and CDR2 is SNEGSKA in the germline V gene (reference sequence). This CDR3 region has 14 residues. CDR3 protein: CSARDRRRGDTQYF.

The gene calls are TRBV6-1 and TRBJ1-1. The CDR3 sequence is 13 residues long. Germline V gene sequence: CDR1 MNHNS, CDR2 SASEGT. CDR3 region: CASSEGRHTEAFF.

The chain couples TRBV2 to TRBJ2-5; TCRdb returns TRBD1, unconfirmable since there is no DNA. The CDR3 covers 15 residues. Germline CDR1 and CDR2: SNHLY and FYNNEI. CDR3 sequence reads: CASSVWDPIEETQYF.

The rearrangement joins TRBV12-3 or TRBV12-4 to TRBJ2-5; TCRdb's D gene call, TRBD1, goes unchecked for lack of DNA. The CDR3 runs to 14 residues. The CDR3 spells CASSSVQGWETQYF.

This rearrangement joins TRBV19 to TRBJ2-7. This CDR3 is built from 13 residues. In germline, CDR1 is LNHDA, CDR2 SQIVND (reference sequence). CDR3 sequence: CASSIGRAYEQYF.

The CDR3 loop reads CASSEAGTAGNQPQHF. The V and J genes are TRBV2 and TRBJ1-5. The CDR3 has 16 residues. The germline V gene has CDR1 SNHLY and CDR2 FYNNEI.

This CDR3 reads CASRRGTSGGLAQSQYF. V gene TRBV6-1 combines with J gene TRBJ2-3; lacking DNA, the TRBD2 call made by TCRdb goes unchecked. There are 17 residues in the CDR3. Germline values: CDR1 MNHNS, CDR2 SASEGT.

V usage is TRBV11-2 and J usage is TRBJ2-1. The V gene's germline CDR1 is SGHAT and CDR2 FQNNGV. The CDR3 spans 16 residues. The CDR3 is CASSLVQRSSYNEQFF.

The chain uses TRBV20-1 and TRBJ2-5; TCRdb's D call, TRBD2, is unchecked because there is no DNA. Germline CDR1 DFQATT, CDR2 SNEGSKA (reference sequence). The CDR3 sequence is 15 residues long. CDR3 sequence reads: CSASRPAGIQETQYF.

The V call is TRBV5-1, the J call TRBJ2-3; TCRdb lists TRBD2, though no DNA is available to test this call. There are 17 residues in the CDR3. CDR1 is SGHRS, CDR2 YFSETQ, per germline. The CDR3 loop is CASSLNLAGDLTDTQYF. The complete variable domain, with remaining parts taken from reference TRBV5-1 and TRBJ2-3, reads KAGVTQTPRYLIKTRGQQVTLSCSPISGHRSVSWYQQTPGQGLQFLFEYFSETQRNKGNFPGRFSGRQFSNSRSEMNVSTLELGDSALYLCASSLNLAGDLTDTQYFGPGTRLTVL.

V is TRBV9 and J is TRBJ2-7. The CDR3 is made up of 15 amino acids. The germline V gene encodes CDR1 SGDLS and CDR2 YYNGEE. CDR3 sequence: CASSVDRASNYEQYF.

CDR3 protein: CASSQGDGGRETQYF. J is TRBJ2-5 and V is TRBV4-2; TCRdb's D call of TRBD1 is untestable without DNA. The CDR3 totals 15 residues. Germline CDR1 is LGHNA and CDR2 is YNFKEQ.

The rearrangement links TRBV7-9 to TRBJ1-1. This CDR3 comprises 12 residues. Germline CDR1 is SEHNR and CDR2 is FQNEAQ (reference sequence). The CDR3 spells CASRREDTEAFF. Variable domain in full (rest from reference TRBV7-9 and TRBJ1-1): DTGVSQNPRHKITKRGQNVTFRCDPISEHNRLYWYRQTLGQGPEFLTYFQNEAQLEKSRLLSDRFSAERPKGSFSTLEIQRTEQGDSAMYLCASRREDTEAFFGQGTRLTVV.

The chain's CDR3 is CASRMTSGGPQFF. This rearrangement joins TRBV2 to TRBJ2-1; lacking DNA, the TRBD2 call made by TCRdb goes unchecked. The CDR3 covers 13 residues. Per germline, CDR1 SNHLY and CDR2 FYNNEI.

This chain joins TRBV11-2 and TRBJ1-6. Germline V gene sequence: CDR1 SGHAT, CDR2 FQNNGV. The CDR3 consists of 17 residues. CDR3 amino acids: CASSLGRPSAWDSPLHF.

The chain is built from TRBV10-2 and TRBJ1-1; TCRdb indicates TRBD1, and absent DNA this call remains unverified. This CDR3 has 13 amino acids. From germline, CDR1 is WSHSY and CDR2 SAAADI. This CDR3 reads CASSENRATEAFF.

The chain recombines TRBV12-3 or TRBV12-4 with TRBJ2-2. This CDR3 is built from 14 residues. The CDR3 here is CASRHTVPSGELFF.

The chain carries TRBV6-1 and TRBJ2-7; TCRdb names TRBD2, which stays unverified in the absence of DNA. This CDR3 region has 16 residues. Germline V gives CDR1 MNHNS, CDR2 SASEGT. CDR3 in amino acids: CASRRTSGAPSYEQYF.

CDR3 sequence: CSVVKGGVNTEAFF. V usage is TRBV29-1 and J usage is TRBJ1-1. There are 14 residues in the CDR3. Germline V gene data show CDR1 as SQVTM and CDR2 as ANQGSEA.

The chain has TRBV10-2 and TRBJ1-1; TCRdb lists TRBD1, though no DNA is available to test this call. This CDR3 contains 14 residues. The germline CDR1 and CDR2 sequences are WSHSY and SAAADI. CDR3 protein: CASIPYGGNTEAFF.

J is TRBJ2-3 and V is TRBV20-1. Germline V gene sequence: CDR1 DFQATT, CDR2 SNEGSKA (reference sequence). The CDR3 spans 13 residues. CDR3 residues: CSANYQSTDTQYF.

The chain couples TRBV24-1 to TRBJ2-1; TCRdb picks TRBD1, but there is no DNA to check that call. The CDR3 has 13 amino acids. The germline gives CDR1 KGHDR, CDR2 SFDVKD. CDR3 sequence: CATGERGTDEQFF.

The chain links TRBV4-2 to TRBJ2-7. This CDR3 region has 14 residues. Germline loops: CDR1 LGHNA, CDR2 YNFKEQ. CDR3 sequence: CASSRGLGSYEQYF.

The CDR3 spells CSASLIGTESTDTQYF. This rearrangement joins TRBV20-1 to TRBJ2-3; the TRBD1 assignment by TCRdb is unverifiable without DNA. Germline V gene sequence: CDR1 DFQATT, CDR2 SNEGSKA (reference sequence). The CDR3 is made up of 16 amino acids.

This rearrangement joins TRBV14 to TRBJ1-2; checking the TCRdb D call of TRBD1 is not possible without DNA. CDR1 is SGHDN, CDR2 FVKESK, per germline. CDR3 length equals 15 residues. This chain's CDR3 is CASSRTWGQGFGYTF.

This chain links TRBV7-2 with TRBJ2-7; TCRdb proposes TRBD1, but this gene call is untestable without DNA. This CDR3 has 15 residues. Germline loops: CDR1 SGHTA, CDR2 FQGNSA. The CDR3 loop is CASSGRLSSLNEQYF.

The V call is TRBV3-1, the J call TRBJ2-3. Germline V gives CDR1 LGHDT, CDR2 YNNKEL (reference sequence). This CDR3 is 15 amino acids long. This CDR3 reads CASSQGSTSGDTQYF.